The 20 T cell receptor beta chains given below trace back to one sample, sequenced in a study of PD-L1 blockade in urothelial cancer. Profiling relied on immunoSEQ multiplex PCR, and the TCRdb table lists in-frame clones only, not all of them. Of more than 75,000 clones listed, approximately 91% are singletons. The specimen comprised PBMCs, sampled around atezolizumab (anti-PD-L1) treatment. These TCRs come from a man in his fifties or sixties with urothelial cancer.

J is TRBJ2-3 and V is TRBV6-1, with D perhaps TRBD2 (6 bases). The CDR3 contains 14 residues. Trimming removed 6 bases from V and 0 bases from J, with 10 bases in between. Germline V gene lookup returns CDR1 MNHNS and CDR2 SASEGT. CDR3 region: CASRGGLSTDTQYF. CDR3 coding DNA: TGTGCCAGCAGGGGGGGACTTAGCACAGATACGCAGTATTTT.

V usage is TRBV5-1 and J usage is TRBJ2-1; 15 bases map to TRBD2. Trimming at V came to 8 bases and at J to 6 bases, leaving 3 bases not matched to a gene. There are 14 residues in the CDR3. Germline V gene sequence: CDR1 SGHRS, CDR2 YFSETQ. The CDR3 spells CASRTSGGANEQFF. CDR3 nucleotide sequence: TGCGCCAGTAGGACTAGCGGGGGGGCCAATGAGCAGTTCTTC.

The chain links TRBV5-1 to TRBJ1-1; TRBD1 aligns across 7 bases. J was trimmed by 4 bases and V by 3 bases; bases with no gene match: 9. Per germline, CDR1 SGHRS and CDR2 YFSETQ. The length of the CDR3 is 15 residues. The CDR3 DNA reads TGCGCCAGCAGCTGGGCCTACTCAGGGGGCACTGAAGCTTTCTTT. Encoded protein: CASSWAYSGGTEAFF.

This sequence joins TRBV7-9 and TRBJ2-5, with 13 bases aligning to TRBD2. The CDR3 covers 16 residues. Trimming took 7 bases from V and 3 from J; bases not matched to a gene: 8. Germline V gene data show CDR1 as SEHNR and CDR2 as FQNEAQ (reference sequence). For the CDR3, the DNA is TGTGCCAGCACCCCCCCCGGGACTAGCGGGAAAGAGACCCAGTACTTC. This sequence encodes CASTPPGTSGKETQYF.

This chain links TRBV5-1 with TRBJ2-3, with TRBD1 as a possible D gene (6 bases). The ends were cut back, 3 bases at V and 0 bases at J, with 8 bases in the middle. The CDR3 covers 14 residues. Looked up from germline, CDR1 is SGHRS and CDR2 is YFSETQ. Here the CDR3 DNA reads TGCGCCAGCAGCTCGGGACACAGCACAGATACGCAGTATTTT. It specifies CASSSGHSTDTQYF.

The DNA for the CDR3 is TGCGCCAGCAGCCAAGATCAACGGGACTCCTACAATGAGCAGTTCTTC. Translating it yields CASSQDQRDSYNEQFF. The chain combines TRBV4-3 with TRBJ2-1; tentative D call: TRBD2 (5 bases). Germline V gene data show CDR1 as LGHNA and CDR2 as YSLEER. Trimming removed 0 bases from V and 0 bases from J, with 9 bases in between. This CDR3 contains 16 residues.

This clone was observed once. This chain joins TRBV6-6 and TRBJ1-2; a weak D match, TRBD1 (5 bases). Looked up from germline, CDR1 is MNHNY and CDR2 is SVGAGI (reference sequence). The CDR3 runs 14 residues. V lost 0 bases and J 2 bases, leaving 7 bases between the germline ends. This CDR3 is CASSYSTENYGYTF. CDR3 coding DNA: TGTGCCAGCAGTTACTCGACAGAGAACTATGGCTACACCTTC.

CDR3 in amino acids: CASSFPGQATNYGYTF. CDR3 nucleotides: TGTGCCAGCAGTTTTCCCGGACAGGCCACTAACTATGGCTACACCTTC. The gene calls are TRBV6-6 and TRBJ1-2; TRBD1 agrees at 7 bases. Germline CDR1 MNHNY, CDR2 SVGAGI (reference sequence). Losses at the gene ends were 4 bases for V and 0 bases for J; bases not matched to a gene: 8. The CDR3 runs to 16 residues.

This chain uses TRBV28 with TRBJ2-1, with D perhaps matching TRBD1 (6 bases). Looked up from germline, CDR1 is MDHEN and CDR2 is SYDVKM. This CDR3 has 13 amino acids. The ends were cut back, 6 bases at V and 4 bases at J, with 10 bases in the middle. The CDR3, as DNA: TGTGCCAGCAGCCTGGACAGATACAATGAGCAGTTCTTC. It is translated as CASSLDRYNEQFF.

The chain joins TRBV9 to TRBJ1-2; 8 bases map to TRBD1. Germline V gives CDR1 SGDLS, CDR2 YYNGEE. The CDR3 has 16 amino acids. V dropped 0 bases and J dropped 6; count of bases not matched to a gene: 10. Here the CDR3 reads CASSVGSSTGADGYTF. DNA of the CDR3: TGTGCCAGCAGCGTAGGGAGTTCGACAGGGGCCGATGGCTACACCTTC.

The chain joins TRBV1 to TRBJ2-5; the table calls TRBD2, which could not be checked here. TRBV1 counts as a pseudogene. This CDR3 comprises 15 residues. The CDR3 region has the DNA TGCACCAGCAGCTCTATAACTAGCGGGGGGGAGACCCAGTACTTC. The encoded protein is CTSSSITSGGETQYF.

This chain uses TRBV9 with TRBJ2-3; 10 bases are a match to TRBD2. This CDR3 has 14 residues. The V gene end was trimmed by 5 bases and the J gene end by 1 base; junction bases not matched to a gene: 1. Germline assignment: CDR1 SGDLS and CDR2 YYNGEE. The DNA for the CDR3 is TGTGCCAGCAGTGGACTAGCGGGCACAGATACGCAGTATTTT. Translation gives CASSGLAGTDTQYF.

This chain connects TRBV2 to TRBJ2-7; TRBD2 matches at 8 bases. The CDR3 length is 14 residues. V shed 1 base and J 1 base; nucleotides not matched to a gene: 0. Germline values: CDR1 SNHLY, CDR2 FYNNEI. CDR3 residues: CASSEERGSYEQYF. The CDR3 nucleotides are TGTGCCAGCAGTGAAGAGCGGGGGTCCTACGAGCAGTACTTC.

The chain couples TRBV5-6 to TRBJ1-3; TRBD1 matches at 7 bases. The V gene's germline CDR1 is SGHDT and CDR2 YYEEEE. V lost 5 bases and J lost 4; bases outside the gene matches: 6. This CDR3 has 14 residues. The CDR3 nucleotides read TGTGCCAGCAGGCAACAGGGGTCCGGAAACACCATATATTTT. Amino acid sequence: CASRQQGSGNTIYF. The entire variable domain, with the rest obtained from reference TRBV5-6 and TRBJ1-3, is as follows: DAGVTQSPTHLIKTRGQQVTLRCSPKSGHDTVSWYQQALGQGPQFIFQYYEEEERQRGNFPDRFSGHQFPNYSSELNVNALLLGDSALYLCASRQQGSGNTIYFGEGSWLTVV.

This sequence joins TRBV18 and TRBJ2-1; 7 nucleotides match TRBD2. The CDR3 runs to 15 residues. CDR1 and CDR2 from the germline V gene are KGHSH and LQKENI. Trimming took 2 bases from V and 2 from J; bases not matched to a gene: 3. The CDR3 sequence is CASSPAGTTYNEQFF. The CDR3 DNA is TGTGCCAGCTCACCAGCCGGGACTACCTACAATGAGCAGTTCTTC.

This clone has just one count. This rearrangement joins TRBV10-3 to TRBJ1-3; TRBD1 agrees at 12 bases. Germline CDR1 and CDR2: ENHRY and SYGVKD. The CDR3 is 14 residues long. Trimming removed 4 bases from V and 7 bases from J; junction bases left unmatched: 2. The CDR3 protein is CAISVGTGGNTIYF. CDR3 sequence (DNA): TGTGCCATCAGTGTAGGGACAGGGGGCAACACCATATATTTT.

The chain is built from TRBV21-1 and TRBJ1-2; the D segment call TRBD1 is taken from the table without a DNA check. TRBV21-1 is designated a pseudogene. This CDR3 comprises 13 residues. CDR3 amino acids: CARPPGQADGYTF. The CDR3 bases are TGTGCCAGACCGCCGGGACAGGCGGATGGCTACACCTTC.

The V gene is TRBV9, the J gene TRBJ2-1, with 14 bases aligning to TRBD2. CDR3 size: 17 residues. Looked up from germline, CDR1 is SGDLS and CDR2 is YYNGEE. The ends lost 3 bases at V and 9 bases at J; junction bases unmatched: 11. For the CDR3, the DNA is TGTGCCAGCAGCGCCGGGGGACTAGCGGGGGTAGGGACTGAGCAGTTCTTC. It is translated as CASSAGGLAGVGTEQFF.

The V gene is TRBV6-6, the J gene TRBJ2-7; the match to TRBD2 covers 9 bases. The CDR3 totals 15 residues. The germline gives CDR1 MNHNY, CDR2 SVGAGI (reference sequence). Trimming took 10 bases from V and 3 from J; bases not matched to a gene: 13. The CDR3 loop reads CANVHRLAERYEQYF. The CDR3, as DNA: TGTGCCAATGTGCACCGACTAGCGGAGCGCTACGAGCAGTACTTC.

V and J are TRBV6-5 and TRBJ2-7; 7 bases fit TRBD1. The CDR3 totals 14 residues. The junction had 8 bases not matched to a gene; V was cut back by 6 bases and J by 3 bases. Per germline, CDR1 MNHEY and CDR2 SVGAGI. CDR3 sequence (DNA): TGTGCCAGCAGGACCGGGACAGCAAACTACGAGCAGTACTTC. Translating gives CASRTGTANYEQYF.